A single sample is the source of the 8 T cell receptor beta chains below, sequenced in a study of blood T cell repertoires in COVID-19. Some clones are missing from TCRdb's copy, which holds only in-frame ones; the method was immunoSEQ multiplex PCR. The table lists over 20,000 clones, nearly 90% of them singletons. Sequences were obtained from peripheral blood. All receptors come from a man in his sixties or seventies with acute or convalescent COVID-19.

V and J are TRBV19 and TRBJ2-4; D might be TRBD1 (5 bases). The ends were cut back, 9 bases at V and 8 bases at J, with 14 bases in the middle. The CDR3 loop spans 12 amino acids. Germline-derived CDR1 and CDR2 are LNHDA and SQIVND (reference sequence). CDR3 sequence reads: CASSEQVDIQYF. CDR3 in DNA: TGTGCCAGCTCTGAACAGGTGGACATTCAGTACTTC.

This clone is deemed medium-sized. V and J are TRBV28 and TRBJ1-2; 8 nucleotides align to TRBD1. The CDR3 length is 13 residues. The germline V gene encodes CDR1 MDHEN and CDR2 SYDVKM. V was pared by 5 bases and J by 8 bases, with 7 bases of the junction left unmatched. The CDR3 loop is CASSVTGGNGYTF. CDR3 DNA: TGTGCCAGCAGTGTTACAGGGGGAAACGGCTACACCTTC.

This chain connects TRBV7-2 to TRBJ1-3, with 7 bases lining up with TRBD1. This CDR3 is built from 16 residues. Trimming cost V 2 bases and J 2 bases; bases outside gene matches: 6. The germline CDR1 and CDR2 sequences are SGHTA and FQGNSA. CDR3 bases: TGTGCCAGCAGCTTATTCCGCAGGGGGACTGGAAACACCATATATTTT. Encoded protein: CASSLFRRGTGNTIYF.

The chain employs TRBV6-1 and TRBJ2-5, with D perhaps TRBD2 (5 bases). Germline lookup yields CDR1 MNHNS and CDR2 SASEGT. There are 15 residues in the CDR3. The germline V and J ends were trimmed by 2 bases and 7 bases, with 17 bases remaining between them. The CDR3: CASSESRINGGTQYF. CDR3 nucleotides: TGTGCCAGCAGTGAAAGTAGGATTAATGGAGGGACCCAGTACTTC.

The genes are TRBV21-1 and TRBJ1-5; no check of the table's D call, TRBD1, against the DNA was made. TRBV21-1 is flagged as a pseudogene. CDR3 length: 13 amino acids. CDR3 residues: CASRGQYCQPQHF. CDR3 sequence (DNA): TGTGCCAGCAGAGGACAGTACTGTCAGCCCCAGCATTTT.

The CDR3 reads CASSLEGRAGELFF. The CDR3 nucleotides read TGTGCCAGCAGCTTGGAAGGGCGGGCCGGGGAGCTGTTTTTT. The chain uses TRBV5-6 and TRBJ2-2; TRBD2 might be the D (5 bases). The CDR3 contains 14 residues. From germline, CDR1 is SGHDT and CDR2 YYEEEE. Deletions cut 0 bases from V and 6 bases from J, with 9 bases between.

The V and J genes are TRBV2 and TRBJ1-2, with 8 bases lining up with TRBD1. The CDR3 extends over 12 amino acids. Trimming cost V 11 bases and J 5 bases; bases outside gene matches: 7. Germline CDR1 reads SNHLY; CDR2 reads FYNNEI. In DNA, the CDR3 is TGTGCCTCCCGGACAGGGCAATATGGCTACACCTTC. It yields the protein CASRTGQYGYTF.

Points on this clone: A read error may account for a junction end that differs from germline. The chain recombines TRBV5-1 with TRBJ1-2; D might be TRBD1 (6 bases). In germline, CDR1 is SGHRS, CDR2 YFSETQ. The length of the CDR3 is 15 residues. CDR3 nucleotide sequence: TGCGCCAGCACCTTGACCCGACAGGAAGACTATGGCTACACCTTC. Translation: CASTLTRQEDYGYTF.